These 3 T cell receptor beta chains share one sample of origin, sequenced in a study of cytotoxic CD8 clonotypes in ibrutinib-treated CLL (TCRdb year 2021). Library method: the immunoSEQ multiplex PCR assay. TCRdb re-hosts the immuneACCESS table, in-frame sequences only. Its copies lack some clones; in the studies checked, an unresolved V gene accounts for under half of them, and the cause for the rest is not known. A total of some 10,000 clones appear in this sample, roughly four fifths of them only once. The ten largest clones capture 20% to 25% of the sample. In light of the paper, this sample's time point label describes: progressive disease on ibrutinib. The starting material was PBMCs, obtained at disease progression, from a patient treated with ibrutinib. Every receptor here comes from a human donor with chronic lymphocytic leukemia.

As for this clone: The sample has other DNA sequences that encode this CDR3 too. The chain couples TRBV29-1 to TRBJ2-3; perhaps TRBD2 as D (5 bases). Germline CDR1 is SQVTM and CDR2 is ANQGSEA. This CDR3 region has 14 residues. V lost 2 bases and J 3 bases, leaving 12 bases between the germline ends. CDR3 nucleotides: TGCAGCGTTGAACCGGGATTTGGGACAGATACGCAGTATTTT. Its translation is CSVEPGFGTDTQYF.

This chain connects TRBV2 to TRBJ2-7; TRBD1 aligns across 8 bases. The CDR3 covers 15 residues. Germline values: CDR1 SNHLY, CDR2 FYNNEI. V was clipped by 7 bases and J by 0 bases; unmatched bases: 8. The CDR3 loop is CASNDRTGSSYEQYF. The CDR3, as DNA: TGTGCCAGCAACGATAGGACAGGGAGCTCCTACGAGCAGTACTTC.

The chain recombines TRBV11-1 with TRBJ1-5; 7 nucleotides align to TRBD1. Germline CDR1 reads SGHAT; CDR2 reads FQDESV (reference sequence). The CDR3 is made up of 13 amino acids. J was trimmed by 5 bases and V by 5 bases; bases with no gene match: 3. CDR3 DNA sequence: TGTGCCAGCAGCGCAGGGGGTGATCAGCCCCAGCATTTT. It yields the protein CASSAGGDQPQHF.